Listed below are T cell receptor beta chains from one sample, sequenced in a study of shared clonotypes between healthy human individuals. Clones were read by immunoSEQ multiplex PCR, and TCRdb kept only the in-frame ones, dropping some. The sample has fewer than 550,000 clones, roughly 85% seen once. What was sequenced was PBMCs. Source of these receptors: a woman between 35 and 50 years old in good health. Some clones in this sample may be carry-over from other donors' samples. Both conserved end residues are part of each CDR3. D genes are given only for firm matches.

v_call: TRBV11-2; d_call: TRBD2; cdr3_length: 16; j_call: TRBJ2-2; cdr3_aa: CASSLGTSGIRWELFF; cdr3_nt: TGTGCCAGCAGCTTGGGGACTAGCGGGATCCGATGGGAGCTGTTTTTT
v_call: TRBV7-8; d_call: NA; cdr3_length: 14; j_call: TRBJ1-2; cdr3_aa: CASSLAASNYGYTF; cdr3_nt: TGTGCCAGCAGCTTAGCAGCCTCTAACTATGGCTACACCTTC
v_call: TRBV7-2; d_call: NA; cdr3_length: 14; j_call: TRBJ2-5; cdr3_aa: CASSLGGDGETQYF; cdr3_nt: TGTGCCAGCAGCTTAGGGGGGGACGGTGAGACCCAGTACTTC
v_call: TRBV6-1; d_call: NA; cdr3_length: 15; j_call: TRBJ1-4; cdr3_aa: CASSPVRGGVEKLFF; cdr3_nt: TGTGCCAGCAGTCCCGTCCGCGGTGGTGTTGAAAAACTGTTTTTT
v_call: TRBV12-5; d_call: NA; cdr3_length: 13; j_call: TRBJ2-7; cdr3_aa: CASGEDISYEQYF; cdr3_nt: TGTGCTAGTGGCGAAGATATTAGCTACGAGCAGTACTTC
v_call: TRBV5-1; d_call: NA; cdr3_length: 14; j_call: TRBJ1-1; cdr3_aa: CASSLDGMNTEAFF; cdr3_nt: TGCGCCAGCAGCCTGGATGGCATGAACACTGAAGCTTTCTTT
v_call: TRBV5-4; d_call: TRBD2; cdr3_length: 17; j_call: TRBJ2-5; cdr3_aa: CASSLGTTSVGQETQYF; cdr3_nt: TGTGCCAGCAGCTTAGGGACTACCTCCGTTGGCCAAGAGACCCAGTACTTC
v_call: TRBV6-4; d_call: NA; cdr3_length: 17; j_call: TRBJ2-6; cdr3_aa: CASSDSVSGSGANVLTF; cdr3_nt: TGTGCCAGCAGTGACTCTGTCTCAGGGTCTGGGGCCAACGTCCTGACTTTC
v_call: TRBV14; d_call: TRBD1; cdr3_length: 15; j_call: TRBJ2-7; cdr3_aa: CASSVGTGVSYEQYF; cdr3_nt: TGTGCCAGCAGCGTCGGGACAGGGGTCTCCTACGAGCAGTACTTC
v_call: TRBV5-1; d_call: TRBD2; cdr3_length: 16; j_call: TRBJ2-7; cdr3_aa: CASRPLRAGAVYEQYF; cdr3_nt: TGCGCCAGCAGACCGCTCAGAGCGGGAGCCGTCTACGAGCAGTACTTC